Listed below are T cell receptor beta chains from one sample, sequenced in a study of shared clonotypes between healthy human individuals. Some clones are missing from TCRdb's copy, which holds only in-frame ones; the method was immunoSEQ multiplex PCR. The sample comprises about 450,000 clones, approximately 79% of which are singletons, and over 9.5% rests with the top ten. Sequenced sample: PBMCs. The origin of the receptors is a woman in her 40s in good health. Some clones in this sample may be carry-over from other donors' samples. The conserved cysteine and the conserved F or W are not part of the CDR3 here. Each record gives: V gene, clone size, D gene, J gene, CDR3 protein. D genes are given only for firm matches. Clone size is stated in some rows and not others, as once, few, many or a class when expanded.

TRBV11-2	.	.	TRBJ2-5	ASSYSMGLQETQY
TRBV5-4	.	TRBD2	TRBJ2-3	ASSLPIAGVRDTQY
TRBV9	.	TRBD2	TRBJ2-1	ASSTTLAGDGNEQF
TRBV9	.	.	TRBJ2-5	ASSEAEGGTQETQY
TRBV29-1	.	TRBD1	TRBJ2-3	SVEVAGGADTQY
TRBV7-6	.	.	TRBJ2-3	ASSSKAASTDTQY
TRBV2	.	.	TRBJ2-7	ASSGGRGKYEQY
TRBV29-1	.	TRBD2	TRBJ2-1	SVEDRTSGTRYYNEQF
TRBV7-2	.	.	TRBJ1-2	ASSLVSRGNGYT
TRBV5-6	.	TRBD2	TRBJ2-1	ASSPLSGLAFNEQF
TRBV6-6	.	.	TRBJ2-5	ASSYAWGETQY
TRBV27	.	TRBD2	TRBJ2-3	ASSVRLAGPTDTQY
TRBV29-1	.	.	TRBJ2-3	SVADYIKDRTQY
TRBV6-6	.	.	TRBJ2-5	ASSYSSQVETQY
TRBV27	.	.	TRBJ2-7	ASSLLVHSYEQY
TRBV2	.	.	TRBJ1-3	ASRFGHAIGNTIY
TRBV4-1	.	.	TRBJ2-7	ASSQWHTVDYYEQY
TRBV15	.	.	TRBJ1-5	ATSRDLGQPQH
TRBV28	.	.	TRBJ1-1	ASSLGTEAF
TRBV27	.	TRBD2	TRBJ2-7	ASSPRGTSGSYEQY
TRBV29-1	.	TRBD2	.	SARLAAYEQY
TRBV5-1	.	.	TRBJ2-7	ASSEASSYEQY
TRBV6-4	.	.	TRBJ1-1	ASRLDGNTEAF
TRBV9	.	.	TRBJ1-1	ASSVGLQGGRDTEAF
TRBV18	.	.	TRBJ1-1	ASSPRQLMNTEAF
TRBV28	.	.	TRBJ2-6	ASSKGGGSGANVLT
TRBV5-4	.	TRBD1	TRBJ1-1	ASSLGGQGGGTEAF
TRBV27	.	TRBD1	TRBJ1-2	ASRTGTGRYGYT
TRBV7-6	many	.	TRBJ1-1	ASSLRYGNTEAF
TRBV10-3	.	.	TRBJ1-2	AISGSDSNYGYT
TRBV7-9	.	.	TRBJ2-3	ASSFLDSRGDTQY
TRBV29-1	.	TRBD2	TRBJ2-2	SVAGTRSNTGELF
TRBV2	many	.	TRBJ2-2	ASSEQGITNTGELF
TRBV10-3	once	.	TRBJ2-1	AIQDGGGQF
TRBV10-1	.	TRBD2	TRBJ2-3	ASSEPSGSISDTQY
TRBV28	.	TRBD1	TRBJ2-7	ASSLSGGSGEQY
TRBV9	.	.	TRBJ2-2	ASSREGTYTGELF
TRBV30	.	TRBD2	TRBJ2-7	AWSGAFGLEEY
TRBV28	.	TRBD1	TRBJ2-7	ASSLRDRLYEQY
TRBV2	.	TRBD1	TRBJ2-5	AMQSGTGQETQY
TRBV19	.	.	TRBJ2-6	ASSRGGTGSGANVLT
TRBV7-2	.	TRBD1	TRBJ2-7	ASSAGTGGYEQY
TRBV10-3	few	TRBD1	TRBJ1-1	AITGQSNTEAF
TRBV7-9	.	.	TRBJ1-1	ASSPQMIGEAF
TRBV4-3	once	TRBD2	TRBJ2-3	ASSQEASGVRDTQY
TRBV9	many	TRBD2	TRBJ2-3	ASSVAATSGSGTQY
TRBV4-1	.	TRBD1	TRBJ1-1	ASSLSRDRGFNTEAF
TRBV7-2	.	.	TRBJ1-2	ASSPARRTLGGYT
TRBV7-2	.	TRBD1	TRBJ2-3	ASSFRQGNTQY
TRBV5-1	.	.	TRBJ2-5	ASSLSVTEETQY
TRBV7-9	once	TRBD1	TRBJ1-4	ASSVDREGEKLF
TRBV19	.	TRBD1	TRBJ2-4	ASSTRSGTGGRNIQY
TRBV4-1	.	TRBD2	TRBJ2-3	ASSQEASGGSTDTQY